The sequence of this TCR beta chain was determined in a study of CD8 T cells in Susac syndrome. General observations from the study: The study recognized that its TCR sequencing and HLA analysis covered a relatively small number of individuals.

In germline, CDR1 is SGHDN, CDR2 FVKESK. The CDR3 covers 15 residues. Losses at the gene ends were 4 bases for V and 5 bases for J; bases not matched to a gene: 11. Sequencing of TCR beta was performed on blood CD8+ T cells and on blood CD4+ T cells. TEMRA cells underwent FACS enrichment and CD8+ and CD4+ T cells underwent negative isolation. Random hexamers were used to reverse transcribe the RNA input (about 0.5 to 1 ug). The authors amplified TCR beta CDR3 across 54 Vbeta and 13 Jbeta using immunoSEQ multiplex PCR. TCRdb re-analysed the immunoSEQ multiplex PCR reads in MiXCR, keeping a single row per CDR3 protein. The table records fewer than 350,000 distinct CDR3 sequences, 89% of them present only once. In regard to this clonotype: Its antigen is as yet unknown.

This chain links TRBV14 with TRBJ2-7; 7 nucleotides agree with TRBD1. Sequencing was done on a sample of CD8+ T cells from PBMCs. The receptor was derived from a human donor with multiple sclerosis. The CDR3 spells CASSPFLDRVHEQYF. The CDR3 nucleotides are TGTGCCAGCAGCCCATTCCTTGACAGGGTCCACGAGCAGTACTTC.